This T cell receptor (beta chain) was identified during a study of T cells in Graves' hyperthyroidism and ophthalmopathy. Study context: Once the initial diagnosis was made, peripheral blood was obtained before any treatment.

Points from the study as a whole: The model identified upcoming ophthalmopathy a median approximately seven months ahead of onset.

Uncontrolled infection, other autoimmune disease, pregnancy and lactation each barred patients from inclusion. For the diagnoses, clinical symptoms, serum thyroxine and TRAb, thyroid ultrasound and orbital computed tomography were used. This clonotype was found many times. Its antigen is not known. The CDR3 runs to 16 residues. Germline CDR1 is SGHVS and CDR2 is FQNEAQ. Trimming took 5 bases from V and 5 from J; bases not matched to a gene: 11. What was amplified from RNA transcripts were TCR beta CDR3 regions. The HTBI primer set drove a first-round RT-PCR of the TCR CDR3. In TCRdb, the multiplex PCR reads were re-called with MiXCR into one record per CDR3 protein. The sample holds nearly 600,000 distinct CDR3 sequences, approximately 15% seen once.

Sample: blood. The V and J genes are TRBV7-8 and TRBJ1-5, with TRBD1 matching 8 bases. The TCR sequence derives from a woman in her late teens or twenties with Graves' ophthalmopathy. For the CDR3, the DNA is TGTGCCAGCAGCAAACATCGGACAGGGTCCTATCAGCCCCAGCATTTT. This translates into CASSKHRTGSYQPQHF.